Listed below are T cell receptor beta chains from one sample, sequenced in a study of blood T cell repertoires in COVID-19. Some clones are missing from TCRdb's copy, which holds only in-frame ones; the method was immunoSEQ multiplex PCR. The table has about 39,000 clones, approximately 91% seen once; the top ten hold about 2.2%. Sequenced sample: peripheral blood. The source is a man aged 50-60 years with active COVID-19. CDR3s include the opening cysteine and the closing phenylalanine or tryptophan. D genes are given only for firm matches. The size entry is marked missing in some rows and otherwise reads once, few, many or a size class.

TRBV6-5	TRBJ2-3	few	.	TGTGCCAGCAGCCTCACTACAGGTCTCACAGATACGCAGTATTTT	CASSLTTGLTDTQYF
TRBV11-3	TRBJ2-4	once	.	TGTGCCAGCAGCTTCGGCGGGAAAAACATTCAGTACTTC	CASSFGGKNIQYF
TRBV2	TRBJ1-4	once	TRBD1	TGTGCCAGCAGTGGGACAGGTACTATAAATGAAAAACTGTTTTTT	CASSGTGTINEKLFF
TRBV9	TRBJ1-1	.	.	TGTGCCAGCAGCGTAGGGCCGGGAACAACTGAAGCTTTCTTT	CASSVGPGTTEAFF
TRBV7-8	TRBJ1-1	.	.	TGTGCCAGCAGCCGTTCGACTTTCCTGAACACTGAAGCTTTCTTT	CASSRSTFLNTEAFF
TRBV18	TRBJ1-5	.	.	TGTGCCAGCTCGAGTCAGGGGCGTCAGCCCCAGCATTTT	CASSSQGRQPQHF
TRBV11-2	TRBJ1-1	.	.	TGTGCCAGCAGCCCCCAGGGTTACGGCACTGAAGCTTTCTTT	CASSPQGYGTEAFF
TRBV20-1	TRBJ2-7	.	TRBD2	TGCAGTGCTAGTGGCCTAGCGGGAAATCACGAGCAGTACTTC	CSASGLAGNHEQYF
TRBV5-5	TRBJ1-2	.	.	TGTGCCAGCAGCTTATTCCCGACTCCAGTCAACTATGGCTACACCTTC	CASSLFPTPVNYGYTF
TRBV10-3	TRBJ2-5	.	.	TGTGCCATCAGTGAGTCGGCGGGCCCAGAGACCCAGTACTTC	CAISESAGPETQYF
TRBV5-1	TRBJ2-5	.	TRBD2	TGCGCCAGCAGCTTGGCCGGGACTAGGGGAGAGACCCAGTACTTC	CASSLAGTRGETQYF
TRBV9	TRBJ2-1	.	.	TGTGCCAGCAGCTTACTTATTCCGAGCTCCTACAATGAGCAGTTCTTC	CASSLLIPSSYNEQFF
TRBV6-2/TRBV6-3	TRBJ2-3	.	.	TGTGCCAGCAGGTACGGCGGGCCTAGCACAGATACGCAGTATTTT	CASRYGGPSTDTQYF
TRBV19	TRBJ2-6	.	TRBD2	TGTGCCAGTAGTGAGATGGGGCCGGGACTAGCGGGAGGTTCTGGGGCCAACGTCCTGACTTTC	CASSEMGPGLAGGSGANVLTF
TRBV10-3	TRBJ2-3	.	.	TGTGCCATCAGTGTGAACTATGGAGCAGATACGCAGTATTTT	CAISVNYGADTQYF
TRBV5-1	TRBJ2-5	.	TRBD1	TGCGCCAGCAGTCGGACAGGGGGAGAGACCCAGTACTTC	CASSRTGGETQYF
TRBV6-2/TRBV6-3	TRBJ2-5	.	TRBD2	TGTGCCAGCAGTGTAGCGCTGGGGGGGGGAGAGACCCAGTACTTC	CASSVALGGGETQYF
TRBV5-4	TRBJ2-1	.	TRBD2	TGTGCCAGCAGCTTGGCCTTCGGACTAGGTTTTTGGAATGAGCAGTTCTTC	CASSLAFGLGFWNEQFF
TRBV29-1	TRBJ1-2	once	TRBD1	TGCAGCGTTATGTTCGGGACAGATAATAACTATGGCTACACCTTC	CSVMFGTDNNYGYTF
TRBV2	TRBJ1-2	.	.	TGTGCCAGCACAACAGACTATGGCTACACCTTC	CASTTDYGYTF
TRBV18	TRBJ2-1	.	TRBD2	TGTGCCAGCTCACCACCATCGGGGGGGCACTACAATGAGCAGTTCTTC	CASSPPSGGHYNEQFF
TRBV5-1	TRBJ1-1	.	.	TGCGCCAGCAGCTTGGGACATATGAACACTGAAGCTTTCTTT	CASSLGHMNTEAFF
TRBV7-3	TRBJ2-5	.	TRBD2	TGTGCCAGCAGTCCCATAGCGGGAGTGGAGACCCAGTACTTC	CASSPIAGVETQYF
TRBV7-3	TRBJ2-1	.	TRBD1	TGTGCCAGCAGCCTACGGGACAGGGATGCGGAGGGCTCCTACAATGAGCAGTTCTTC	CASSLRDRDAEGSYNEQFF
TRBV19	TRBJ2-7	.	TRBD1	TGTGCCAGTAGTGCCGACAGGGCTTACGAGCAGTACTTC	CASSADRAYEQYF
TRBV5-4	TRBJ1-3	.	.	TGTGCCAGCAGCGGGGACTTCTCTGGAAACACCATATATTTT	CASSGDFSGNTIYF
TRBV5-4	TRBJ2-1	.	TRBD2	TGTGCCAGCAGCTTAAAGGGATCGGGGGGAATTAAAAATGAGCAGTTCTTC	CASSLKGSGGIKNEQFF
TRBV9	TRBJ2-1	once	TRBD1	TGTGCCAGCAGCGTAGGCACAGGGGGTATCAATGAGCAGTTCTTC	CASSVGTGGINEQFF
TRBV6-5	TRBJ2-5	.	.	TGTGCCAGCAGTTACTCCCCCAGGAATGTTGAGACCCAGTACTTC	CASSYSPRNVETQYF
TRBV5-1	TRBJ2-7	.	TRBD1	TGCGCCAGCAGCACGGGACAGGGGGGCTCCTACGAGCAGTACTTC	CASSTGQGGSYEQYF
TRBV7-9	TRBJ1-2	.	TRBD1	TGTGCCAGCAGATCCCCGACAGGGGGGATGGATGGCTACACCTTC	CASRSPTGGMDGYTF
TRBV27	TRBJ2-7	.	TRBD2	TGTGCCAGCAGTTTATTTCCCCGACTAGCGGGAGAGGGTGTTGATGAGCAGTACTTC	CASSLFPRLAGEGVDEQYF
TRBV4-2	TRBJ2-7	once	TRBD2	TGTGCCAGCAGCCAAGAAAGGCCCATAGCGGGCACCTTCTACGAGCAGTACTTC	CASSQERPIAGTFYEQYF
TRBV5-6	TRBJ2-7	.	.	TGTGCCAGCAGCTTAGGCATAATAGGGACACCTATCACCGTCCACGAGCAGTACTTC	CASSLGIIGTPITVHEQYF
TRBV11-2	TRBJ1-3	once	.	TGTGCCAGCAGCTTGGGGGGGCGAAACACCATATATTTT	CASSLGGRNTIYF
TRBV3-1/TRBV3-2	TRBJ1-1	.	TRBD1	TGTGCCAGCAGTCAACGGGACAGGGTGAACACTGAAGCTTTCTTT	CASSQRDRVNTEAFF
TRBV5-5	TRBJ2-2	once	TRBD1	TGTGCCAGCAGCCCGAGGACAGGGGCGAACACCGGGGAGCTGTTTTTT	CASSPRTGANTGELFF
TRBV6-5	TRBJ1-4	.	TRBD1	TGTGCCAGCAGTTTGGCAGGGGGGCACGAAAAACTGTTTTTT	CASSLAGGHEKLFF
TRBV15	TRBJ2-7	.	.	TGTGCCACCAGCAGAGATTTTAGTAGGGGGAGCTCCTACGAGCAGTACTTC	CATSRDFSRGSSYEQYF
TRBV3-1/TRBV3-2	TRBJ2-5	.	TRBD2	TGTGCCAGCAGCTCACGCGGGGGAGGAGAGACCCAGTACTTC	CASSSRGGGETQYF
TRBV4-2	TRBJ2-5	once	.	TGTGCCAGCAGCCAAGGCGCTCGGGAGACCCAGTACTTC	CASSQGARETQYF
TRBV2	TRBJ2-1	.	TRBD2	TGTGCCAGCAGGCCGGTAGCGGGGGGGCCGACCTACAATGAGCAGTTCTTC	CASRPVAGGPTYNEQFF
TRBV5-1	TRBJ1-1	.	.	TGCGCCAGCAGCGTACAGGGTGGGGACACTGAAGCTTTCTTT	CASSVQGGDTEAFF
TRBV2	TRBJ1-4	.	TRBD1	TGTGCCAGCACCTGGGACAGCAGTGCAACTAATGAAAAACTGTTTTTT	CASTWDSSATNEKLFF
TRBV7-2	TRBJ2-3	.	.	TGTGCCAGCAGCGCTATCCTAGCTGATACGCAGTATTTT	CASSAILADTQYF
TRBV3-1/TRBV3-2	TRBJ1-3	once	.	TGTGCCAGCAGCTCTTCGTCATCAGGGGTTGGAAACACCATATATTTT	CASSSSSSGVGNTIYF
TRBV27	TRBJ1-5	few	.	TGTGCCAGCAGTTTATTGGGCAGAGATCAGCCCCAGCATTTT	CASSLLGRDQPQHF
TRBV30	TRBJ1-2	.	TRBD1	TGTGCCTGGTTCTTACTGGGACAGGGGGGCTATGGCTACACCTTC	CAWFLLGQGGYGYTF
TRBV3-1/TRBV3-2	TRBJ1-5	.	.	TGTGCCAGCAGCCAAGGAATGGGGGGGTTTAATCAGCCCCAGCATTTT	CASSQGMGGFNQPQHF
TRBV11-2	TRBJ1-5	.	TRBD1	TGTGCCAGCAGCCCGGACAGGGAACAGCCCCAGCATTTT	CASSPDREQPQHF
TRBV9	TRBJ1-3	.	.	TGTGCCAGCAGCAAGGAAGGCGGGGGCATGTCTGGAAACACCATATATTTT	CASSKEGGGMSGNTIYF
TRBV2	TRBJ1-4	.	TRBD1	TGTGCCAGCATGCGGGGACAGGCGGCTAATGAAAAACTGTTTTTT	CASMRGQAANEKLFF
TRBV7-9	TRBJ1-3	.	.	TGTGCCAGCAGCGGACACAGCCTTCCCTCTGGAAACACCATATATTTT	CASSGHSLPSGNTIYF
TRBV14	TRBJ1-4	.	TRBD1	TGTGCCAGCAGCCAAGAATTCCGGACAGGGGTTGAAAAACTGTTTTTT	CASSQEFRTGVEKLFF